Listed here are 29 T cell receptor beta chains from one sample, sequenced in a study of OX40 agonist ivuxolimab in advanced cancers. The assay was immunoSEQ multiplex PCR, and TCRdb's table has in-frame clones only and misses some. The table lists some 66,000 clones, roughly 76% of them singletons, with over 1.5% in the top ten. The sample was CD4+ or CD8+ T cells sorted from blood, taken in a trial of the OX40 agonist ivuxolimab. The receptor set was obtained from an adult with an advanced solid tumor such as melanoma, head and neck, liver or kidney cancer.

CDR3 DNA: TGTGCCAGCAGGGGACGGATCAATCAGCCCCAGCATTTT. Its protein is CASRGRINQPQHF. The rearrangement uses TRBV6-5 and TRBJ1-5, with D perhaps TRBD1 (5 bases). V lost 6 bases to trimming and J lost 3 bases, with 9 bases between them. This CDR3 region has 13 residues. Germline CDR1 is MNHEY and CDR2 is SVGAGI.

V usage is TRBV5-1 and J usage is TRBJ2-3; 9 bases fit TRBD2. Germline V gives CDR1 SGHRS, CDR2 YFSETQ. CDR3 length: 17 residues. V dropped 0 bases and J dropped 3; count of bases not matched to a gene: 8. CDR3 amino acids: CASSLESAAGGTDTQYF. Here the CDR3 DNA reads TGCGCCAGCAGCTTGGAGAGTGCAGCGGGGGGTACAGATACGCAGTATTTT. Filled out from reference TRBV5-1 and TRBJ2-3, the complete variable domain reads KAGVTQTPRYLIKTRGQQVTLSCSPISGHRSVSWYQQTPGQGLQFLFEYFSETQRNKGNFPGRFSGRQFSNSRSEMNVSTLELGDSALYLCASSLESAAGGTDTQYFGPGTRLTVL.

V and J are TRBV27 and TRBJ2-1; 8 nucleotides align to TRBD1. The CDR3 loop spans 16 amino acids. The germline V gene has CDR1 MNHEY and CDR2 SMNVEV (reference sequence). V was pared by 5 bases and J by 6 bases, with 12 bases of the junction left unmatched. Here the CDR3 DNA reads TGTGCCAGCAGTCCCCCGCGACAGGGGTCAGGCAATGAGCAGTTCTTC. Translated, it gives CASSPPRQGSGNEQFF.

CDR3 in DNA: TGTGCCAGCAGTTACCGCCTAGCGGGTCGTGAGACCCAGTACTTC. This gives the protein CASSYRLAGRETQYF. The chain couples TRBV6-5 to TRBJ2-5, with 8 bases matching TRBD2. The CDR3 has 15 amino acids. V trimming: 2 bases; J trimming: 5 bases; junction bases outside the gene matches: 7. Germline CDR1 and CDR2: MNHEY and SVGAGI.

This chain connects TRBV30 to TRBJ2-7; D remains unclear. Trimming stripped 4 bases from V and 0 bases from J, with 13 bases between. The CDR3 runs to 14 residues. Germline V CDR1 and CDR2: GTSNPN, SVGIG (reference sequence). The CDR3 DNA sequence: TGTGCCTGGATTGAAAAGGACGACTCCTACGAGCAGTACTTC. Its protein is CAWIEKDDSYEQYF.

J is TRBJ1-1 and V is TRBV9; no clear D. This CDR3 is 14 amino acids long. Trimming shortened V by 0 bases and J by 1 base, and 7 bases separated the two germline ends. From germline, CDR1 is SGDLS and CDR2 YYNGEE. CDR3 amino acids: CASSVGTANTEAFF. DNA for the CDR3: TGTGCCAGCAGCGTAGGTACAGCGAACACTGAAGCTTTCTTT. The whole variable domain, remainder taken from reference TRBV9 and TRBJ1-1, is DSGVTQTPKHLITATGQRVTLRCSPRSGDLSVYWYQQSLDQGLQFLIQYYNGEERAKGNILERFSAQQFPDLHSELNLSSLELGDSALYFCASSVGTANTEAFFGQGTRLTVV.

The V call is TRBV7-9, the J call TRBJ2-3; 11 positions match TRBD2. After removal of 5 bases from V and 2 bases from J, the junction contained 3 bases not matched to a gene. CDR1 and CDR2 from the germline V gene are SEHNR and FQNEAQ (reference sequence). The length of the CDR3 is 15 residues. The CDR3 DNA reads as TGTGCCAGCAGCCGACTAGCGGGGATCACAGATACGCAGTATTTT. Protein sequence: CASSRLAGITDTQYF. Based on the CDR3 plus reference TRBV7-9 and TRBJ2-3, the full variable domain is DTGVSQNPRHKITKRGQNVTFRCDPISEHNRLYWYRQTLGQGPEFLTYFQNEAQLEKSRLLSDRFSAERPKGSFSTLEIQRTEQGDSAMYLCASSRLAGITDTQYFGPGTRLTVL.

The genes are TRBV1 and TRBJ1-1. TRBV1 is classified as a pseudogene. The CDR3 contains 10 residues. Written as DNA, the CDR3 is TGCACCAGCAGCCTCGATGAAGCTTTCTTT. Its translation: CTSSLDEAFF.

V is TRBV13 and J is TRBJ1-4; D perhaps matches TRBD1 (5 bases). The V end lost 11 bases, the J end lost 3 bases, and 13 bases lay between the germline ends. CDR1 and CDR2 from the germline V gene are PRHDT and FYEKMQ (reference sequence). The CDR3 extends over 13 amino acids. CDR3 residues: CAYRDFSNEKLFF. DNA of the CDR3: TGTGCCTATCGGGACTTCTCTAATGAAAAACTGTTTTTT.

V usage is TRBV13 and J usage is TRBJ2-1; D perhaps matches TRBD2 (5 bases). The CDR3 runs to 15 residues. Germline V gene data show CDR1 as PRHDT and CDR2 as FYEKMQ (reference sequence). Between the trimmed V and J ends, which lost 2 bases and 0 bases, there was a span of 8 bases. CDR3 in amino acids: CASSLQSGSYNEQFF. The CDR3 DNA is TGTGCCAGCAGCTTACAGAGCGGCTCCTACAATGAGCAGTTCTTC.

The chain combines TRBV19 with TRBJ1-5, with 10 nucleotides matching TRBD1. The germline CDR1 and CDR2 sequences are LNHDA and SQIVND (reference sequence). V gave up 5 bases and J gave up 7 bases; unmatched junction bases: 8. This CDR3 region has 15 residues. CDR3 protein: CASSQGQGGGQPQHF. DNA for the CDR3: TGTGCCAGTAGTCAAGGACAGGGGGGAGGGCAGCCCCAGCATTTT.

The J gene is TRBJ2-1, the V gene TRBV7-2; D is perhaps TRBD1 (6 bases). The germline gives CDR1 SGHTA, CDR2 FQGNSA. The CDR3 consists of 15 residues. With 1 base removed from V and 2 bases from J, the gap between germline ends came to 9 bases. The CDR3 reads CASSLDRVTYNEQFF. The CDR3 nucleotides are TGTGCCAGCAGCTTAGACAGGGTCACCTACAATGAGCAGTTCTTC.

The gene calls are TRBV5-4 and TRBJ2-3; the D gene is possibly TRBD2 (5 bases). Trimming pared 5 bases from V and 6 bases from J, leaving 10 bases between. CDR1 SGHNT and CDR2 YYREEE come from the germline V gene (reference sequence). The CDR3 extends over 12 amino acids. CDR3 region: CASSFGLDTQYF. CDR3 sequence (DNA): TGTGCCAGCAGTTTTGGACTGGATACGCAGTATTTT.

The V gene is TRBV19, the J gene TRBJ2-2, with D unclear. V lost 3 bases and J 8 bases, leaving 10 bases between the germline ends. The germline V gene encodes CDR1 LNHDA and CDR2 SQIVND (reference sequence). This CDR3 is 13 amino acids long. The CDR3 protein is CASSMHSGGELFF. The CDR3 bases are TGTGCCAGTAGTATGCACAGTGGGGGGGAGCTGTTTTTT.

This clone was counted once. The rearrangement joins TRBV7-9 to TRBJ1-5, with 7 bases aligning to TRBD1. With V trimmed by 6 bases and J by 1 base, 9 bases remained unmatched. The germline CDR1 and CDR2 sequences are SEHNR and FQNEAQ (reference sequence). CDR3 length equals 16 residues. The CDR3 sequence is CASRLTGTVSNQPQHF. In DNA form, the CDR3 reads TGTGCCAGCAGATTAACCGGGACAGTGAGCAATCAGCCCCAGCATTTT.

The chain couples TRBV11-2 to TRBJ2-4; TRBD1 is a possible D gene (5 bases). The CDR3 is made up of 14 amino acids. Germline values: CDR1 SGHAT, CDR2 FQNNGV. V lost 0 bases, J lost 7 bases, and 10 bases lay in between. The CDR3 region has the DNA TGTGCCAGCAGCTTAGAAGCAGGGTTTAACATTCAGTACTTC. Translated: CASSLEAGFNIQYF.

Turning to this clone: This same CDR3 is encoded by further DNA sequences in the sample. The CDR3 region is CASTLGGGAYNEQFF. The CDR3, as DNA: TGTGCCAGCACCCTCGGAGGGGGGGCCTACAATGAGCAGTTCTTC. The genes are TRBV6-1 and TRBJ2-1; perhaps TRBD2 as D (7 bases). Germline loops: CDR1 MNHNS, CDR2 SASEGT. This CDR3 has 15 residues. Trimming removed 7 bases at V and 2 bases at J, with 15 bases between.

The chain links TRBV19 to TRBJ2-6, with TRBD2 as a possible D gene (5 bases). The CDR3 runs to 16 residues. With 9 bases removed from V and 0 bases from J, the gap between germline ends came to 15 bases. Germline CDR1 LNHDA, CDR2 SQIVND (reference sequence). CDR3 residues: CASRVAYNSGANVLTF. DNA of the CDR3: TGTGCCAGCCGTGTAGCGTACAACTCTGGGGCCAACGTCCTGACTTTC.

In DNA, the CDR3 is TGTGCCAGCACCCGGGACAGGGGAGAGACCCAGTACTTC. Translating gives CASTRDRGETQYF. The chain links TRBV6-1 to TRBJ2-5, with 10 bases that match TRBD1. This CDR3 spans 13 amino acids. Germline V gives CDR1 MNHNS, CDR2 SASEGT. V shed 7 bases and J 4 bases; nucleotides not matched to a gene: 3.

This sequence joins TRBV9 and TRBJ2-3; maybe TRBD1 (6 bases). Germline lookup yields CDR1 SGDLS and CDR2 YYNGEE. The CDR3 runs 17 residues. Trimming shortened V by 0 bases and J by 6 bases, and 20 bases separated the two germline ends. CDR3 in amino acids: CASSVDFAYPGDDTQYF. CDR3 nucleotide sequence: TGTGCCAGCAGCGTAGATTTTGCCTACCCAGGGGATGATACGCAGTATTTT.

The chain joins TRBV7-2 to TRBJ1-2; 10 bases fit TRBD1. The germline CDR1 and CDR2 sequences are SGHTA and FQGNSA. This CDR3 comprises 15 residues. The V and J ends lost 5 bases and 3 bases, in that order; junction bases with no gene match: 6. CDR3 sequence reads: CASSVGQGGYYGYTF. The CDR3 region has the DNA TGTGCCAGCAGCGTCGGACAGGGGGGATACTATGGCTACACCTTC.

The chain has TRBV6-6 and TRBJ1-2; D unresolved. The CDR3 loop spans 16 amino acids. Between the trimmed V and J ends, which lost 2 bases and 3 bases, there was a span of 16 bases. Germline CDR1 reads MNHNY; CDR2 reads SVGAGI (reference sequence). The CDR3 DNA sequence: TGTGCCAGCAGTTACGATGGGAGGGCCGGGGACTATGGCTACACCTTC. Translating it yields CASSYDGRAGDYGYTF.

This chain joins TRBV6-6 and TRBJ1-1; no definite D call. The germline CDR1 and CDR2 sequences are MNHNY and SVGAGI (reference sequence). Trimming took 6 bases from V and 3 from J, leaving 14 bases between them. The CDR3 runs 14 residues. CDR3: CASRIRNPDTEAFF. For the CDR3, the DNA is TGTGCCAGCAGGATCAGAAACCCGGACACTGAAGCTTTCTTT.

The chain links TRBV6-6 to TRBJ1-4; 9 bases match TRBD1. The germline V gene has CDR1 MNHNY and CDR2 SVGAGI (reference sequence). The length of the CDR3 is 15 residues. J was trimmed by 1 base and V by 5 bases; bases with no gene match: 2. The CDR3 region has the DNA TGTGCCAGCAGTCAGGACAGGGGAACTAATGAAAAACTGTTTTTT. It translates to CASSQDRGTNEKLFF.

The rearrangement uses TRBV6-6 and TRBJ2-1, with D possibly being TRBD2 (5 bases). The CDR3 length is 16 residues. Germline-derived CDR1 and CDR2 are MNHNY and SVGAGI (reference sequence). V dropped 4 bases and J dropped 4 bases, with 17 bases sitting between them. The CDR3 loop is CASSSRAADIYNEQFF. DNA for the CDR3: TGTGCCAGCAGTTCCCGGGCAGCGGATATTTACAATGAGCAGTTCTTC.

The V gene is TRBV4-1, the J gene TRBJ1-5; D uncertain. V lost 0 bases and J 7 bases, leaving 13 bases between the germline ends. Looked up from germline, CDR1 is MGHRA and CDR2 is YSYEKL. The CDR3 length is 15 residues. CDR3 sequence: CASSQDGTNYQPQHF. Written as DNA, the CDR3 is TGCGCCAGCAGCCAAGATGGAACAAATTACCAGCCCCAGCATTTT.

This chain links TRBV12-5 with TRBJ1-4; D is undetermined. Deletions cut 0 bases from V and 0 bases from J, with 11 bases between. The CDR3 covers 17 residues. Germline CDR1 reads LGHNT; CDR2 reads FRNRAP. CDR3 sequence: CASGLVHQKSTNEKLFF. The CDR3 DNA reads as TGTGCTAGTGGTTTGGTACACCAGAAATCAACTAATGAAAAACTGTTTTTT.

The V and J genes are TRBV2 and TRBJ1-4; TRBD1 matches 7 bases. The germline V gene encodes CDR1 SNHLY and CDR2 FYNNEI. The CDR3 has 13 residues. Trimming removed 5 bases from V and 5 bases from J; junction bases left unmatched: 2. The CDR3 spells CASSRGPNEKLFF. CDR3 DNA sequence: TGTGCCAGCAGTAGGGGGCCGAATGAAAAACTGTTTTTT.

The chain recombines TRBV7-9 with TRBJ2-1, with TRBD1 matching over 7 bases. The CDR3 length is 16 residues. Germline CDR1 is SEHNR and CDR2 is FQNEAQ (reference sequence). The V segment lost 0 bases and the J segment 2 bases; nucleotides outside the gene matches: 4. CDR3 sequence reads: CASSLASGTAYNEQFF. In DNA, the CDR3 is TGTGCCAGCAGCTTAGCATCCGGGACAGCCTACAATGAGCAGTTCTTC.